The T cell receptor (beta chain) under discussion was sequenced for a study of blood T cells in healthy people across ages. General observations from the study: Unsorted PBMCs prevented conclusive naive versus antigen-experienced comparison. Naive CD4+ cell counts and diversity both ran higher in long-lived than in aged donors. Estimates drawn from one million T cells were deemed to understate diversity.

CDR1 and CDR2 (germline): SGDLS, YYNGEE. There are 15 residues in the CDR3. About this clonotype itself: Antigen: not known.

The authors extracted at least 6 micrograms of total RNA per sample. It was with a sample-barcoded 5' primer and a J-beta primer mix that a second PCR of roughly 7 to 12 cycles was run. TCRdb itself ran the 5' RACE reads through MiXCR, one entry per CDR3 protein. The sample holds around 1,500,000 distinct CDR3 sequences, roughly 40% seen once. The genes are TRBV9 and TRBJ2-4; 7 bases line up with TRBD1. The end of the DNA aligns better with TRBJ2-7, so the J call may be wrong. This receptor was obtained from a woman between 18 and 29 years old in good health. The sequenced material came from blood. The CDR3 bases are TGTGCCAGCAGCGGGGGTGACAGGGCCCCCTACGAGCAGTACTTC. It is translated as CASSGGDRAPYEQYF.